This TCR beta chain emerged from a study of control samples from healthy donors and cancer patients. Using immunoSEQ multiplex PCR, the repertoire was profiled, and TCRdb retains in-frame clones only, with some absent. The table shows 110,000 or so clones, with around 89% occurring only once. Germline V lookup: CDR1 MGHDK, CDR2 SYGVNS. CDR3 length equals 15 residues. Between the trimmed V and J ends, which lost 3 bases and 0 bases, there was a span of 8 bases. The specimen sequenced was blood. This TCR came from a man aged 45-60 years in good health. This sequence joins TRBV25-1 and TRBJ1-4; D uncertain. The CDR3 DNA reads TGTGCCAGCAGTGATGTAGGCGCAACTAATGAAAAACTGTTTTTT. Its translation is CASSDVGATNEKLFF. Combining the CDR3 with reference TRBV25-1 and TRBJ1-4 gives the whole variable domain EADIYQTPRYLVIGTGKKITLECSQTMGHDKMYWYQQDPGMELHLIHYSYGVNSTEKGDLSSESTVSRIRTEHFPLTLESARPSHTSQYLCASSDVGATNEKLFFGSGTQLSVL.